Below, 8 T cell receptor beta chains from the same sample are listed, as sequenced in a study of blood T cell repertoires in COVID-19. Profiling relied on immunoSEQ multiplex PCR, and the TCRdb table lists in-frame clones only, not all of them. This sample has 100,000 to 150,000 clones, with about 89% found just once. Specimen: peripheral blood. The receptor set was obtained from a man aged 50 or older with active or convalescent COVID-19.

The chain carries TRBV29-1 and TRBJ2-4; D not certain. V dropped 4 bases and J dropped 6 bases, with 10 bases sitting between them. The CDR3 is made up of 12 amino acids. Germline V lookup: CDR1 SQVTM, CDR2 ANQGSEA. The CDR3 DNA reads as TGCAGCGTTGCAAGTTATAGAAACATTCAGTACTTC. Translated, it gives CSVASYRNIQYF.

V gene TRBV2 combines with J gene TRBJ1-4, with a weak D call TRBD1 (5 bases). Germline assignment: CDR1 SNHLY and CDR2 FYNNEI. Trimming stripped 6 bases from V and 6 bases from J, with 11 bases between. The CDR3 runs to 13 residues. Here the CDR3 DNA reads TGTGCCAGCAGCTGGACGGGGGATGAAAAACTGTTTTTT. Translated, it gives CASSWTGDEKLFF.

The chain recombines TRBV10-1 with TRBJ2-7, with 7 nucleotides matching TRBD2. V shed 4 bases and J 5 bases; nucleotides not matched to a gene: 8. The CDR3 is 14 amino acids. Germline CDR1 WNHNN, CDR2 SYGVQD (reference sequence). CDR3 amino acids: CASSGESGIDEQYF. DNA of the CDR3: TGCGCCAGCAGTGGAGAAAGCGGGATTGACGAGCAGTACTTC.

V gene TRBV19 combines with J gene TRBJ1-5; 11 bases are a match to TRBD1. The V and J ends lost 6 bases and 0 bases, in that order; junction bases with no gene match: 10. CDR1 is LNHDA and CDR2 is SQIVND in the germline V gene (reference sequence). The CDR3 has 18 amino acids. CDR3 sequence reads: CASSQRTGGADSNQPQHF. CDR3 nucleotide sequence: TGTGCCAGTAGCCAACGGACAGGGGGCGCAGATAGCAATCAGCCCCAGCATTTT.

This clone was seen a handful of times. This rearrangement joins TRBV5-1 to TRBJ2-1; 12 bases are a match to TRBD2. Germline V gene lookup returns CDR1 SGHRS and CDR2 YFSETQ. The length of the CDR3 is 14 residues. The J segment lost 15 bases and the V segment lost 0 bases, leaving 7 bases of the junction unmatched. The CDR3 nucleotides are TGCGCCAGCAGCTTGGAGTCTAGCGGGAGGGTCATGTTCTTC. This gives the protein CASSLESSGRVMFF.

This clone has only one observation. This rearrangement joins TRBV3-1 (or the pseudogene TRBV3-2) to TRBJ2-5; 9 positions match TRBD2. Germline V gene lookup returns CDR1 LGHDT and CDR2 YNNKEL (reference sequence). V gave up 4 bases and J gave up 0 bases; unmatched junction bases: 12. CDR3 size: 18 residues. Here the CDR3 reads CASSLSGGPPTYQETQYF. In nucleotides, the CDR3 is TGTGCCAGCAGCCTAAGCGGGGGGCCCCCTACATACCAAGAGACCCAGTACTTC.

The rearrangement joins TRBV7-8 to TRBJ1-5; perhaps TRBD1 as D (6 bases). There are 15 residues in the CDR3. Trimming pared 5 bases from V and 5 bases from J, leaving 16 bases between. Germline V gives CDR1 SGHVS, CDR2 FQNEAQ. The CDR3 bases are TGTGCCAGCAGCGAACGACAGGTTGGTGATCAGCCCCAGCATTTT. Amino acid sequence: CASSERQVGDQPQHF.

CDR3 in DNA: TGTGCCAGCAGCCAAGGCCCGAGAGGGCCGGGCAGCACAGATACGCAGTATTTT. Its protein product is CASSQGPRGPGSTDTQYF. The chain combines TRBV3-1 (or the pseudogene TRBV3-2) with TRBJ2-3; tentatively, D is TRBD2 (5 bases). Germline V gives CDR1 LGHDT, CDR2 YNNKEL (reference sequence). The CDR3 consists of 18 residues. V was clipped by 1 base and J by 0 bases, with 17 bases between them.